Listed here is a single TCR beta chain. These data belong to a study of blood T cell repertoires in COVID-19. Sequenced by immunoSEQ multiplex PCR; TCRdb stores in-frame clones only, minus some. Of about 170,000 clones listed, approximately 87% were seen once; the top ten hold roughly 3.7%. Trimming at V came to 5 bases and at J to 4 bases, leaving 8 bases not matched to a gene. The CDR3 extends over 14 amino acids. The V gene's germline CDR1 is SGHTA and CDR2 FQGNSA. The genes are TRBV7-2 and TRBJ2-7; 7 nucleotides align to TRBD1. The TCR was taken from a man between 18 and 29 years old with active or convalescent COVID-19. The sequenced sample consisted of peripheral blood. Here the CDR3 DNA reads TGTGCCAGCAGCCCTGGGGGACAGAGTTACGAGCAGTACTTC. Protein product: CASSPGGQSYEQYF.